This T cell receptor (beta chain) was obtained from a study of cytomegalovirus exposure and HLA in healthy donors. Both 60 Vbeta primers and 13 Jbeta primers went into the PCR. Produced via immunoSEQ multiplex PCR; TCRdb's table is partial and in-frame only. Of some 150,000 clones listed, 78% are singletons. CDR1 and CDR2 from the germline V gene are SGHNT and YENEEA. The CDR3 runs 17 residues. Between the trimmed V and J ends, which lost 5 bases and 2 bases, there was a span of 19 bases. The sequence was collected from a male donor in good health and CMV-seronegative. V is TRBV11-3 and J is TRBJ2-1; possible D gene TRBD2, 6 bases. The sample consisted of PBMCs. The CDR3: CASSPGRRAAAYNEQFF. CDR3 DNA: TGTGCCAGCAGCCCAGGCCGGAGGGCGGCGGCCTACAATGAGCAGTTCTTC.